The clone carrying this T cell receptor beta chain has at least ten counts. The source of the sample is a study of beta chain features in type 1 diabetes. Looked up from germline, CDR1 is LNHDA and CDR2 is SQIVND (reference sequence). The CDR3 length is 17 residues. With V trimmed by 6 bases and J by 0 bases, 11 bases remained unmatched. Every isolated RNA sample was fully reverse transcribed, so sequencing captured expressed TCRB transcripts. Reads from naive, central memory and regulatory T cell samples averaged about 3.8 million. Data came from immunoSEQ multiplex PCR; TCRdb stores just in-frame clones and leaves some out. The table includes about 340,000 clones, 7.5% to 9% detected once.

The chain uses TRBV19 and TRBJ2-1; 7 nucleotides align to TRBD2. Sequenced: central memory CD4+ T cells from blood. This TCR was recovered from a woman in her late teens or twenties in good health. As DNA, the CDR3 is TGTGCCAGTAGCCTTTCTGCTAGCGGTCGCTCCTACAATGAGCAGTTCTTC. Its protein product is CASSLSASGRSYNEQFF.